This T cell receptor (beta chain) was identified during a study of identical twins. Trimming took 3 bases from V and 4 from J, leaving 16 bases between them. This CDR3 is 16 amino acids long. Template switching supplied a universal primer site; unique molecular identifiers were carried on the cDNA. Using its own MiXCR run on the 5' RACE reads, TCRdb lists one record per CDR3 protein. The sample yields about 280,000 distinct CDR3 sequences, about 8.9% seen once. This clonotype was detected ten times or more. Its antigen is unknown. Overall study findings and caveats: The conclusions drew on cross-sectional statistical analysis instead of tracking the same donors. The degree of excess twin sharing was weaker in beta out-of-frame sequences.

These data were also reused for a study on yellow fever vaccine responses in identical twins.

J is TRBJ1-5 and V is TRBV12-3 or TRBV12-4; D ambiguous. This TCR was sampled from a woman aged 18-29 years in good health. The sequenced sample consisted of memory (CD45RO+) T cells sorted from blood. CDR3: CASSLYPEGLNQPQHF. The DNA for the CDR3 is TGTGCCAGCAGTTTGTATCCTGAGGGATTAAATCAGCCCCAGCATTTT.